This T cell receptor beta chain was found in a study of blood T cell repertoires in COVID-19. Study-wide background: Whether acute or convalescent, the COVID-19 samples came from the United States, Italy and Spain.

Between the trimmed V and J ends, which lost 2 bases and 5 bases, there was a span of 16 bases. The CDR3 contains 16 residues. Germline assignment: CDR1 KGHSH and CDR2 LQKENI. Clones were sequenced by immunoSEQ multiplex PCR, and TCRdb holds only the in-frame ones, with some missing. In the table there are nearly 110,000 clones, about three quarters of which are singletons. The clonotype originates from a man older than 75 with COVID-19, enrolled during active disease. The chain employs TRBV18 and TRBJ1-5; a weak D match, TRBD1 (5 bases). The sample taken for sequencing was peripheral blood. The CDR3 DNA sequence: TGTGCCAGCTCACCAAGCAGACAGCTTTATCATCAGCCCCAGCATTTT. Protein sequence: CASSPSRQLYHQPQHF.